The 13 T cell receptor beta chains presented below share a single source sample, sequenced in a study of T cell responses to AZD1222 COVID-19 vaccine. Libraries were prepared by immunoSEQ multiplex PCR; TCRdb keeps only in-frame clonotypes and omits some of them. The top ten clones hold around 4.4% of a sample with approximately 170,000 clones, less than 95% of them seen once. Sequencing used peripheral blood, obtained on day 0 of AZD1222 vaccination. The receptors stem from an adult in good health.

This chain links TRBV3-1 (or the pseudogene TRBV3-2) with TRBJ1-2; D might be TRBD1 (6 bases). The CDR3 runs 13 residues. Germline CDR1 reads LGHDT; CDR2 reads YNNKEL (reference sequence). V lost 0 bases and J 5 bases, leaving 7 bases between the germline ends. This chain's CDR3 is CASSQDRGYGYTF. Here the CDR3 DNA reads TGTGCCAGCAGCCAAGACAGGGGATATGGCTACACCTTC.

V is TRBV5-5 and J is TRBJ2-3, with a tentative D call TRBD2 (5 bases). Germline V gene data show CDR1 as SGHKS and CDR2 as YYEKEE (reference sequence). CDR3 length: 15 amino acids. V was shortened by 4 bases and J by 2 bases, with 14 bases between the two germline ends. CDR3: CASSAEGRATDTQYF. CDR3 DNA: TGTGCCAGCAGCGCCGAGGGTCGGGCCACAGATACGCAGTATTTT.

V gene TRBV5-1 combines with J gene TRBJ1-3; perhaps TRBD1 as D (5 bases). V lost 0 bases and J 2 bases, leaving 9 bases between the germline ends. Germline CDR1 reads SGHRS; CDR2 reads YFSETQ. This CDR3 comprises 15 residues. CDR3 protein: CASSLAFRAGNTIYF. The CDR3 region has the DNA TGCGCCAGCAGCTTGGCCTTCAGGGCTGGAAACACCATATATTTT.

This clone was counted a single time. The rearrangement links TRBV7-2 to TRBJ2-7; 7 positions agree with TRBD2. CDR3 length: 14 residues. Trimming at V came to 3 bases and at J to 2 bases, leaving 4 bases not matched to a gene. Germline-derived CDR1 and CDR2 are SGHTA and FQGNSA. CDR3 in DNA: TGTGCCAGCAGCTTGGGACGGGGGGCCTACGAGCAGTACTTC. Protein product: CASSLGRGAYEQYF.

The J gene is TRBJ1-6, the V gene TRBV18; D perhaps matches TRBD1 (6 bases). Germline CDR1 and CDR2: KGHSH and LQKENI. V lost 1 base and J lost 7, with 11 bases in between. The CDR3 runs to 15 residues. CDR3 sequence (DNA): TGTGCCAGCTCACCACAGCCCCAGGGGAATTCACCCCTCCACTTT. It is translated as CASSPQPQGNSPLHF.

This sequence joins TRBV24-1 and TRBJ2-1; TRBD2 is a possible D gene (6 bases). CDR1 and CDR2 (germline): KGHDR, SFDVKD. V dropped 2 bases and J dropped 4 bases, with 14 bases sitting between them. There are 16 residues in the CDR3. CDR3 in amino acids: CATSDYGGVGYNEQFF. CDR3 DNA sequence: TGTGCCACCAGTGATTACGGGGGAGTTGGTTACAATGAGCAGTTCTTC.

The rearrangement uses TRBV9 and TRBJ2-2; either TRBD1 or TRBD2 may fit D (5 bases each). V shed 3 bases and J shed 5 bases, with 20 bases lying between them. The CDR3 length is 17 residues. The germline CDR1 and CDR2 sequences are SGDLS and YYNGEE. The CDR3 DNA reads TGTGCCAGCAGCGCCGGGACCTCGGGTAGAGGGACCGGGGAGCTGTTTTTT. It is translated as CASSAGTSGRGTGELFF.

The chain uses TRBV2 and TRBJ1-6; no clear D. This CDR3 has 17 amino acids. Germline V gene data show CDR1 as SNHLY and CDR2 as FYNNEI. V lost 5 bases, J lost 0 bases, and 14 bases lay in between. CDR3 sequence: CASSLSLGSSYNSPLHF. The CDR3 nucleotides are TGTGCCAGCAGTCTGAGTCTCGGGAGCTCCTATAATTCACCCCTCCACTTT.

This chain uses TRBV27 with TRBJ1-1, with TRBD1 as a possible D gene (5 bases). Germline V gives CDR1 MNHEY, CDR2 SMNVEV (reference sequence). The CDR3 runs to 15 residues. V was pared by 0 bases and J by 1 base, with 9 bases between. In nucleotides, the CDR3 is TGTGCCAGCAGTTTATCGACAGAGCCGAACACTGAAGCTTTCTTT. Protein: CASSLSTEPNTEAFF.

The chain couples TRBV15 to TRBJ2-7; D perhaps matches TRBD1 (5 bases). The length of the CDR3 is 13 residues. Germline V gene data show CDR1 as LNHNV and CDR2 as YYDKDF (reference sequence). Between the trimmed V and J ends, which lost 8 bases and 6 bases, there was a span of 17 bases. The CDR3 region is CATAWGRVGEQYF. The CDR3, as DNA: TGTGCCACCGCTTGGGGCAGGGTAGGCGAGCAGTACTTC.

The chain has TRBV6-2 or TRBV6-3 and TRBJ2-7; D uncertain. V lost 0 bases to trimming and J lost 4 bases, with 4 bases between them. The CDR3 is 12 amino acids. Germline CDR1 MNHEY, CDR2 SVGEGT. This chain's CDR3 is CASSYSWYEQYF. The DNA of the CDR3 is TGTGCCAGCAGTTACTCGTGGTACGAGCAGTACTTC.

Here the CDR3 DNA reads TGTGCCAGCAGCTGGGACAGGGGATCGGGACAGCCCCAGCATTTT. Its translation is CASSWDRGSGQPQHF. V usage is TRBV7-2 and J usage is TRBJ1-5, with TRBD1 matching over 10 bases. The CDR3 contains 15 residues. After removal of 4 bases from V and 7 bases from J, the junction contained 7 bases not matched to a gene. From germline, CDR1 is SGHTA and CDR2 FQGNSA.

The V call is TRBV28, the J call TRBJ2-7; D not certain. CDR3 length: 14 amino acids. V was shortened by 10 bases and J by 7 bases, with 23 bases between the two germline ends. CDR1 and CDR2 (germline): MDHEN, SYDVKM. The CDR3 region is CATLDPGLLGEQYF. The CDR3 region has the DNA TGTGCCACCTTAGATCCGGGCCTCCTAGGGGAGCAGTACTTC.